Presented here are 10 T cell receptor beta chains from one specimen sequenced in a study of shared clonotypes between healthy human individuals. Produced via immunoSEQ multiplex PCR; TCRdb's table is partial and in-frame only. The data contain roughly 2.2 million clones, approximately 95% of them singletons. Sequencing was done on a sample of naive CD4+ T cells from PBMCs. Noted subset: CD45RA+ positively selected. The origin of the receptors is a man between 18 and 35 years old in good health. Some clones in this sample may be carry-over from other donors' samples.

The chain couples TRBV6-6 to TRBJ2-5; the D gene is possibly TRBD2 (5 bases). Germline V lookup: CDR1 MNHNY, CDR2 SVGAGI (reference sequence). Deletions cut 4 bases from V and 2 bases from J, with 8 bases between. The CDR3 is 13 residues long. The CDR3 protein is CASSFPGQETQYF. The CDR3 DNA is TGTGCCAGCAGTTTCCCGGGGCAAGAGACCCAGTACTTC.

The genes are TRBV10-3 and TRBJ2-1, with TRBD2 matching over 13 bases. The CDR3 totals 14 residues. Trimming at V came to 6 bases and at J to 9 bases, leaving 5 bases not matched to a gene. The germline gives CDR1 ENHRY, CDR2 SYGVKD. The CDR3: CAIRRTSGSSEQFF. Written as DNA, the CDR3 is TGTGCCATCAGAAGGACTAGCGGGAGTAGTGAGCAGTTCTTC.

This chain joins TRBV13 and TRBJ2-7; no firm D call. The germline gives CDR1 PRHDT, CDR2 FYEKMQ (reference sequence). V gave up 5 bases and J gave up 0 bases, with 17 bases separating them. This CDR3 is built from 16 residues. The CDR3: CASSPTGYSGSYEQYF. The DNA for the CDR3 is TGTGCCAGCAGCCCGACCGGGTATTCGGGCTCCTACGAGCAGTACTTC.

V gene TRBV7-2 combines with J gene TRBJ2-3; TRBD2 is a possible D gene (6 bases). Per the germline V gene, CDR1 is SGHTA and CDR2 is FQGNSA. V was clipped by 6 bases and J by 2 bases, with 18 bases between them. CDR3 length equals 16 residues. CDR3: CASSRSISGVTDTQYF. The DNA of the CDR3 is TGTGCCAGCAGTCGATCCATTAGCGGAGTCACAGATACGCAGTATTTT.

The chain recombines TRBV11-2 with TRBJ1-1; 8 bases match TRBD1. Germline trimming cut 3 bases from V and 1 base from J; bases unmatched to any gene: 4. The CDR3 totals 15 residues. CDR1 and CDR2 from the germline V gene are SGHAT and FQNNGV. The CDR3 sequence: CASSFVTGGNTEAFF. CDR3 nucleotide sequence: TGTGCCAGCAGCTTCGTTACAGGGGGGAACACTGAAGCTTTCTTT.

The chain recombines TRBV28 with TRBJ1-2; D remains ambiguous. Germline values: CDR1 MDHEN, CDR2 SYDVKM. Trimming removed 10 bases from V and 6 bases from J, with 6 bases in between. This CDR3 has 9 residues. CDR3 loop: CANFNGYTF. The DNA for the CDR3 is TGTGCCAACTTCAATGGCTACACCTTC.

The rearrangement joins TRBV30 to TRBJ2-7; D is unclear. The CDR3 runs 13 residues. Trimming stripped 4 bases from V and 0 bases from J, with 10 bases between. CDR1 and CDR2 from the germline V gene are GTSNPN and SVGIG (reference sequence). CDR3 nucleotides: TGTGCCTGGAATCTCGGTAGCTCCTACGAGCAGTACTTC. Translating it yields CAWNLGSSYEQYF.

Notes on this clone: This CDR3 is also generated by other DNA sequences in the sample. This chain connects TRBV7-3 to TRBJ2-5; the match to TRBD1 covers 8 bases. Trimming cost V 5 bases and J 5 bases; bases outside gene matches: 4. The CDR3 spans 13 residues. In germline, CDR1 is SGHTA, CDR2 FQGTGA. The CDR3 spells CASSQGAGETQYF. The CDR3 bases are TGTGCCAGCAGCCAGGGGGCAGGGGAGACCCAGTACTTC. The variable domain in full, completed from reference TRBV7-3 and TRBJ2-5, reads GAGVSQTPSNKVTEKGKYVELRCDPISGHTALYWYRQSLGQGPEFLIYFQGTGAADDSGLPNDRFFAVRPEGSVSTLKIQRTERGDSAVYLCASSQGAGETQYFGPGTRLLVL.

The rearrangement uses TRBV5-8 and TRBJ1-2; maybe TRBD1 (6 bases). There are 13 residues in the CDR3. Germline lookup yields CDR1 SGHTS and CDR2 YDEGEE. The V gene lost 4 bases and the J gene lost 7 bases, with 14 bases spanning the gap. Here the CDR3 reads CASSLTGPPGYTF. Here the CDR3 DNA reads TGTGCCAGCAGCCTGACAGGTCCTCCTGGCTACACCTTC.

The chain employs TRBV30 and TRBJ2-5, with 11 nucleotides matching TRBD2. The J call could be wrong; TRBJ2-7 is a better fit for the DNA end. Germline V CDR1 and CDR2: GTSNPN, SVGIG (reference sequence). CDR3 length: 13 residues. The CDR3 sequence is CACSSGRAREQYF. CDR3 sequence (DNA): TGTGCCTGTAGTAGCGGGAGGGCCCGCGAGCAGTACTTC.